This TCR beta chain emerged from a study of OX40 agonist ivuxolimab in advanced cancers. Overall study results and limits: Partial responders at 0.1-3.0 mg/kg had among the lowest clonal expansion.

The CDR3 covers 14 residues. Germline assignment: CDR1 MNHNY and CDR2 SVGAGI (reference sequence). Trimming pared 7 bases from V and 0 bases from J, leaving 11 bases between. Of note for this clone: Its antigen is unidentified.

Method: immunoSEQ multiplex PCR; TCRdb's copy keeps in-frame clones and lacks some. The sample carries 77,000 or so clones, about nine tenths recorded once. The TCR originated in an adult with an advanced solid tumor such as melanoma, head and neck, liver or kidney cancer. J is TRBJ2-3 and V is TRBV6-6; no clear D. The material was CD4+ or CD8+ T cells sorted from blood, obtained in a trial of the OX40 agonist ivuxolimab. This CDR3 reads CASTPRKSTDTQYF. The CDR3 DNA sequence: TGTGCCAGCACCCCCCGGAAGAGCACAGATACGCAGTATTTT.